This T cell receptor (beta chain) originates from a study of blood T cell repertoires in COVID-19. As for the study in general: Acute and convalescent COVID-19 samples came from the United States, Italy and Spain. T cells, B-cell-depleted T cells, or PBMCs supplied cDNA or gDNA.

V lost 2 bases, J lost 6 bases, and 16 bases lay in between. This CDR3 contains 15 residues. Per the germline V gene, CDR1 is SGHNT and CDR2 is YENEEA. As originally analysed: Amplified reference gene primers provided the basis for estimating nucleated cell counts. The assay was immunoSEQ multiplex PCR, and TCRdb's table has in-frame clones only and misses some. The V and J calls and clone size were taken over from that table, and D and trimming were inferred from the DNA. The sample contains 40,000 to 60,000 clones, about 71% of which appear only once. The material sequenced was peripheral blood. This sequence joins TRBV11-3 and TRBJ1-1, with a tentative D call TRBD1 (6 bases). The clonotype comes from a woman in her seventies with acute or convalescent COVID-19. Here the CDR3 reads CASSLTSGEYAEAFF. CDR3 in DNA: TGTGCCAGCAGCTTAACATCAGGGGAGTATGCTGAAGCTTTCTTT.